Listed below are T cell receptor beta chains from one sample, sequenced in a study of T cell responses to AZD1222 COVID-19 vaccine. Method: immunoSEQ multiplex PCR; TCRdb's copy keeps in-frame clones and lacks some. The repertoire holds about 100,000 clones, with less than 90% as singletons. This material consisted of peripheral blood, taken on day 0 of AZD1222 vaccination. The receptors originated from an adult in good health. Both conserved end residues are part of each CDR3. D genes are given only for firm matches. Clone size is given for some rows only: seen once, a few or many times, or a class if the clone is expanded.

cdr3_aa	cdr3_nt	d_call	v_call	j_call	clone_size
CASSRDSSSNYGYTF	TGTGCCAGCAGTCGGGACAGCAGCTCTAACTATGGCTACACCTTC	TRBD1	TRBV2	TRBJ1-2	many
CASSSSRGGSLNTEAFF	TGTGCCAGCAGCTCGAGTAGGGGGGGAAGCTTGAACACTGAAGCTTTCTTT	.	TRBV3-1/TRBV3-2	TRBJ1-1	.
CASRGQGATNEQYF	TGTGCCAGTAGGGGACAGGGCGCAACGAACGAGCAGTACTTC	TRBD1	TRBV19	TRBJ2-7	.
CASSRLDGTNPSNEQFF	TGTGCCAGCAGCCGCCTGGACGGCACGAATCCCTCCAATGAGCAGTTCTTC	.	TRBV7-2	TRBJ2-1	.
CASSPDISGNTIYF	TGTGCCAGCAGCCCGGACATCTCTGGAAACACCATATATTTT	.	TRBV7-9	TRBJ1-3	.
CASSDPLAGWDTGELFF	TGTGCCAGCAGCGACCCTCTAGCGGGTTGGGACACCGGGGAGCTGTTTTTT	TRBD2	TRBV9	TRBJ2-2	.
CAIRDDRGVKGTEAFF	TGTGCCATCAGGGACGACAGGGGTGTGAAGGGGACTGAAGCTTTCTTT	TRBD1	TRBV10-3	TRBJ1-1	.
CASNPRPPGSSGANVLTF	TGTGCCAGCAACCCACGGCCGCCAGGGAGCTCTGGGGCCAACGTCCTGACTTTC	.	TRBV7-2	TRBJ2-6	.
CASSPRRAESSYNSPLHF	TGCGCCAGCAGTCCCCGCAGGGCAGAGAGCTCCTATAATTCACCCCTCCACTTT	.	TRBV23-1	TRBJ1-6	.
CASRHHSGRGREQFF	TGTGCCAGCAGACACCATAGCGGGAGGGGGCGTGAGCAGTTCTTC	TRBD2	TRBV28	TRBJ2-1	.
CASSFWQGSSYGYTF	TGTGCCAGCAGCTTCTGGCAGGGTAGTAGCTATGGCTACACCTTC	.	TRBV11-2	TRBJ1-2	.
CAWSPGRKWNTEAFF	TGTGCCTGGAGTCCAGGACGAAAGTGGAACACTGAAGCTTTCTTT	.	TRBV30	TRBJ1-1	.
CASSGTGMPQTQYF	TGTGCCAGCAGTGGGACAGGGATGCCCCAGACCCAGTACTTC	TRBD1	TRBV2	TRBJ2-5	.
CASSETGGWDGYTF	TGTGCCAGCAGTGAGACAGGGGGCTGGGATGGCTACACCTTC	TRBD1	TRBV6-1	TRBJ1-2	.
CASSPGTTSVQETQYF	TGTGCCAGCAGCCCAGGGACCACTAGCGTCCAAGAGACCCAGTACTTC	TRBD2	TRBV14	TRBJ2-5	.
CSVRASGSPHNEQFF	TGCAGCGTTCGAGCTAGCGGGAGCCCCCACAATGAGCAGTTCTTC	TRBD2	TRBV29-1	TRBJ2-1	.